This TCR beta chain was found in a study of T cell responses to AZD1222 COVID-19 vaccine. CDR1 and CDR2 from the germline V gene are LGHDT and YNNKEL (reference sequence). V lost 6 bases and J lost 2, with 14 bases in between. The CDR3 consists of 14 residues. In the case of this clone: Its antigen is not known.

Clones were read by immunoSEQ multiplex PCR, and TCRdb kept only the in-frame ones, dropping some. The repertoire holds approximately 130,000 clones, with 70% to 90% as singletons. Study results and caveats: White British people made up most donors, females outnumbered males, and clonal diversity was possibly underestimated. No repertoire was sampled before or during the peak T cell response, only after it. Nearly half of unique spike-specific TCRs reportedly avoided B.1.351 and B.1.1.7 mutated regions.

The material sequenced was peripheral blood, taken on day 0 of AZD1222 vaccination. The sequence derives from an adult in good health. J is TRBJ2-7 and V is TRBV3-1 (or the pseudogene TRBV3-2); the D call may be TRBD1 or TRBD2 (6 bases each). The CDR3 DNA sequence: TGTGCCAGCAGTCGAGGGGGGTCCGCCTACGAGCAGTACTTC. The encoded protein is CASSRGGSAYEQYF.